The T cell receptor beta chain described here comes from a study of blood T cell repertoires in COVID-19. The junction had 11 bases not matched to a gene; V was cut back by 7 bases and J by 6 bases. The CDR3 loop spans 14 amino acids. Germline lookup yields CDR1 MNHEY and CDR2 SVGAGI. Original handling: Estimates of nucleated cell counts were drawn from the amplification of reference gene primers. Generated by immunoSEQ multiplex PCR, the TCRdb table keeps only in-frame clones and is missing some. V and J calls plus clone size are reproduced from that table; the DNA served to infer D and trimming. The repertoire holds under 250,000 clones, with around 80% as singletons.

The source is a man in his fifties or sixties with active or convalescent COVID-19. Sequencing was performed on peripheral blood. This sequence joins TRBV6-5 and TRBJ1-2, with TRBD1 matching over 7 bases. DNA of the CDR3: TGTGCCAGCACCCTAATACTCCAGGGGGATGGCTACACCTTC. Translation: CASTLILQGDGYTF.